The clone carrying this TCR beta chain occurred a few times. CDR1 and CDR2 (germline): SQVTM, ANQGSEA. After removal of 1 base from V and 4 bases from J, the junction contained 1 base not matched to a gene. This CDR3 comprises 14 residues. The data originate from a study of patients and donors after allogeneic stem cell transplantation. TCRdb analysed the RT-PCR reads with MiXCR anew, one entry per CDR3 protein. The data contain roughly 150,000 distinct CDR3 sequences, approximately 24% of them singletons. The chain combines TRBV29-1 with TRBJ2-3, with 11 bases lining up with TRBD2. The sequencing input was blood, either unsorted or a sorted T cell fraction (not recorded which). The sequence derives from a human donor who was either an allogeneic HSCT recipient or a stem cell or donor lymphocyte infusion donor (not recorded which). It is not recorded whose cells these are; they may come from a transplant donor. CDR3 in DNA: TGCAGCGTTGAAGGACTAGCGGGGTCAGATACGCAGTATTTT. This translates into CSVEGLAGSDTQYF.